A selection of T cell receptor beta chains follows, all from one sample in a study of cytomegalovirus exposure and HLA in healthy donors. Sequenced by immunoSEQ multiplex PCR; TCRdb stores in-frame clones only, minus some. The table has under 200,000 clones, around 62% seen once. The sequenced sample consisted of PBMCs. These receptors all come from a man between 40 and 49 years old in good health and CMV-seronegative. Each CDR3 is given with its conserved first and last residue. D genes are given only for firm matches. Clone size, where shown, is once, few, many, or a class for clones that have expanded.

TRBD1	TRBV19	-	TRBJ1-6	TGTGCCAGCACAGGGGGCGCTTGGAATTCACCCCTCCACTTT	CASTGGAWNSPLHF
-	TRBV5-8	-	TRBJ1-1	TGTGCCAGCAGCGGCGGTTATGAAGCTTTCTTT	CASSGGYEAFF
TRBD2	TRBV16	-	TRBJ2-5	TGTGCCAGCAGCCCCCGGGGGGGCCTCGAGACCCAGTACTTC	CASSPRGGLETQYF
TRBD1	TRBV28	once	TRBJ1-5	TGTGCCAGCAGTTTGACAGGGGCCGGGAATCAGCCCCAGCATTTT	CASSLTGAGNQPQHF
-	TRBV6-5	-	TRBJ1-5	TGTGCCAGCAGACCCAGGGTGACCAGCAATCAGCCCCAGCATTTT	CASRPRVTSNQPQHF
TRBD2	TRBV5-1	few	TRBJ2-2	TGCGCCAGCAGCTTGTCTAGCGGGAGGGTCGGGGAGCTGTTTTTT	CASSLSSGRVGELFF
TRBD1	TRBV6-1	-	TRBJ1-2	TGTGCCAGCAGGGAAGGGGGCCTCGACTATGGCTACACCTTC	CASREGGLDYGYTF
-	TRBV19	-	TRBJ1-2	TGTGCCAGTAGTATTAGCGAGGATTTCTATGGCTACACCTTC	CASSISEDFYGYTF
TRBD1	TRBV18	few	TRBJ2-6	TGTGCCAGCTCACTAGACAGGGGGCGGTCTGGGGCCAACGTCCTGACTTTC	CASSLDRGRSGANVLTF
TRBD1	TRBV10-3	-	TRBJ2-7	TGTGCCATCAGAACGGATGCAGGGGGCTACGAGCAGTACTTC	CAIRTDAGGYEQYF
-	TRBV7-8	-	TRBJ2-1	TGTGCCAGCAGCCGCATTGAGGGTATCATCGAGCAGTTCTTC	CASSRIEGIIEQFF
-	TRBV5-1	once	TRBJ2-5	TGCGCCAGCAGCCCAAACCTAGACGCCCCGGCGCAGTACTTC	CASSPNLDAPAQYF
-	TRBV7-2	once	TRBJ1-2	TGTGCCAGCAGCTTAGGTTCGTCAGTCCCCTATGGCTACACCTTC	CASSLGSSVPYGYTF
TRBD1	TRBV6-5	-	TRBJ1-3	TGTGCCAGCAGTTACCGGACAGGTAGCACCATATATTTT	CASSYRTGSTIYF
-	TRBV7-2	-	TRBJ2-1	TGTGCCAGCAGCTTAGACCAGAGGTTCTACAATGAGCAGTTCTTC	CASSLDQRFYNEQFF
TRBD2	TRBV15	-	TRBJ2-5	TGTGCCACCAGCGGGAGACTAGCGGCCTTAATGGGCGCGACCCAGTACTTC	CATSGRLAALMGATQYF
TRBD1	TRBV6-5	-	TRBJ1-2	TGTGCCAGCAGTTATGGGGACAGGGGGCTGGAAGGCTACACCTTC	CASSYGDRGLEGYTF
-	TRBV5-1	few	TRBJ2-7	TGCGCCAGCAGCCCGGGTCCGAGCTCCTACGAGCAGTACTTC	CASSPGPSSYEQYF
TRBD1	TRBV5-4	-	TRBJ1-4	TGTGCCAGCAGCTTAAAGACAGGGGGTGAAAAACTGTTTTTT	CASSLKTGGEKLFF